The 18 T cell receptor beta chains listed next were all sequenced from one sample in a study of cytomegalovirus exposure and HLA in healthy donors. The PCR used 60 Vbeta and 13 Jbeta primers. The protocol was immunoSEQ multiplex PCR, while the TCRdb copy is restricted to in-frame clones and leaves out a portion. Here the sample spans some 160,000 clones, around 84% being singletons. Sequencing used PBMCs. Receptors were obtained from a male donor in good health and CMV-seropositive.

This clone was counted between two and nine times. The V call is TRBV5-4, the J call TRBJ1-1, with a weak D call TRBD1 (5 bases). The CDR3 is made up of 13 amino acids. Germline lookup yields CDR1 SGHNT and CDR2 YYREEE (reference sequence). V lost 1 base and J lost 3, with 7 bases in between. The CDR3 here is CASSLWGDTEAFF. CDR3 in DNA: TGTGCCAGCAGCTTGTGGGGGGACACTGAAGCTTTCTTT.

The chain is built from TRBV28 and TRBJ1-1; D gene uncertain. Deletions cut 6 bases from V and 8 bases from J, with 16 bases between. CDR1 is MDHEN and CDR2 is SYDVKM in the germline V gene. CDR3 length: 13 amino acids. The CDR3: CASSRPQSREAFF. As DNA, the CDR3 is TGTGCCAGCAGCCGCCCGCAGTCCAGGGAAGCTTTCTTT.

The sample holds a few counts of this clone. The chain combines TRBV27 with TRBJ2-3, with 7 bases that match TRBD1. The CDR3 loop spans 14 amino acids. From germline, CDR1 is MNHEY and CDR2 SMNVEV (reference sequence). With V trimmed by 4 bases and J by 5 bases, 6 bases remained unmatched. CDR3 coding DNA: TGTGCCAGCAGTTGGTGGCAGGGGGTAGATACGCAGTATTTT. This gives the protein CASSWWQGVDTQYF.

The chain uses TRBV19 and TRBJ2-7, with 8 bases fitting TRBD2. CDR3 length: 15 residues. The V gene's germline CDR1 is LNHDA and CDR2 SQIVND (reference sequence). The J segment lost 2 bases and the V segment lost 4 bases, leaving 7 bases of the junction unmatched. This CDR3 reads CASSSSTSGTYEQYF. The DNA of the CDR3 is TGTGCCAGTAGTAGCTCCACTAGCGGCACCTACGAGCAGTACTTC.

This chain links TRBV7-7 with TRBJ2-3, with 8 bases identical to TRBD1. The CDR3 spans 16 residues. The germline V gene has CDR1 SSHAT and CDR2 FNYEAQ (reference sequence). With V trimmed by 5 bases and J by 0 bases, 7 bases remained unmatched. CDR3 sequence: CASSLGQGKSTDTQYF. CDR3 bases: TGTGCCAGCAGCCTAGGACAGGGAAAAAGCACAGATACGCAGTATTTT.

The genes are TRBV30 and TRBJ1-4; D is ambiguous. This CDR3 has 12 amino acids. Germline CDR1 and CDR2: GTSNPN and SVGIG (reference sequence). Between the trimmed V and J ends, which lost 2 bases and 8 bases, there was a span of 9 bases. CDR3 DNA sequence: TGTGCCTGGAGTACCGCGGGGGAAAAACTGTTTTTT. Amino acids: CAWSTAGEKLFF. Based on the CDR3 plus reference TRBV30 and TRBJ1-4, the full variable domain is SQTIHQWPATLVQPVGSPLSLECTVEGTSNPNLYWYRQAAGRGLQLLFYSVGIGQISSEVPQNLSASRPQDRQFILSSKKLLLSDSGFYLCAWSTAGEKLFFGSGTQLSVL.

The rearrangement uses TRBV20-1 and TRBJ2-5; 7 nucleotides align to TRBD2. This CDR3 contains 11 residues. Germline V CDR1 and CDR2: DFQATT, SNEGSKA (reference sequence). V gave up 0 bases and J gave up 13 bases; unmatched junction bases: 5. As DNA, the CDR3 is TGCAGTGCTAGAGATGGAGCTAGCGGGTACTTC. Encoded protein: CSARDGASGYF.

Concerning this clone: One junction end does not reproduce the germline sequence, and a read error may be involved. The V and J genes are TRBV19 and TRBJ1-1, with D perhaps matching TRBD1 (6 bases). The CDR3 contains 16 residues. CDR1 LNHDA and CDR2 SQIVND come from the germline V gene (reference sequence). The CDR3 DNA is TGTGCTAGTAGTATAGCCCCTACAGGGTTGAACACTGAAGCTTTCTTT. Translated: CASSIAPTGLNTEAFF. The variable domain in full, completed from reference TRBV19 and TRBJ1-1, reads DGGITQSPKYLFRKEGQNVTLSCEQNLNHDAMYWYRQDPGQGLRLIYYSQIVNDFQKGDIAEGYSVSREKKESFPLTVTSAQKNPTAFYLCASSIAPTGLNTEAFFGQGTRLTVV.

CDR3 sequence reads: CASSRQASGNTIYF. In nucleotides, the CDR3 is TGCGCCAGCAGTCGACAGGCCTCTGGAAACACCATATATTTT. V is TRBV5-1 and J is TRBJ1-3; TRBD1 might be the D (6 bases). The CDR3 is 14 amino acids. Germline-derived CDR1 and CDR2 are SGHRS and YFSETQ. Trimming left V 5 bases short and J 0 bases short, with 9 bases between.

The sample holds a few counts of this clone. The J gene is TRBJ1-5, the V gene TRBV5-5; 7 nucleotides match TRBD1. V shed 5 bases, J shed 0 bases, and the junction held 11 bases outside the gene matches. The CDR3 covers 17 residues. CDR1 and CDR2 from the germline V gene are SGHKS and YYEKEE (reference sequence). The CDR3 DNA reads TGTGCCAGCAGGGCCGGGACAGAACCTTATAGCAATCAGCCCCAGCATTTT. It yields the protein CASRAGTEPYSNQPQHF.

This clone showed up just a few times. The chain uses TRBV2 and TRBJ1-2, with TRBD1 as a possible D gene (5 bases). The CDR3 consists of 14 residues. Trimming pared 1 base from V and 4 bases from J, leaving 10 bases between. Looked up from germline, CDR1 is SNHLY and CDR2 is FYNNEI. The CDR3 DNA sequence: TGTGCCAGCAGTGAAGAAGGACAAGCCTATGGCTACACCTTC. Translated, it gives CASSEEGQAYGYTF.

The rearrangement links TRBV28 to TRBJ1-2, with TRBD1 identical over 9 bases. Germline values: CDR1 MDHEN, CDR2 SYDVKM. Unmatched junction bases numbered 9, after V lost 5 bases and J lost 8 bases. This CDR3 has 14 amino acids. The DNA for the CDR3 is TGTGCCAGCAGTGGCGGGGACAGGGTGGGCGGCTACACCTTC. It specifies CASSGGDRVGGYTF.

This chain connects TRBV28 to TRBJ2-1, with D maybe TRBD2 (5 bases). Germline assignment: CDR1 MDHEN and CDR2 SYDVKM. Trimming stripped 6 bases from V and 2 bases from J, with 5 bases between. The CDR3 is made up of 12 amino acids. In DNA form, the CDR3 reads TGTGCCAGCAGACTAGCCTACAATGAGCAGTTCTTC. Translation gives CASRLAYNEQFF.

Only a few counts were recorded for this clone. The chain is built from TRBV5-1 and TRBJ1-1, with 10 positions matching TRBD1. Germline V CDR1 and CDR2: SGHRS, YFSETQ. CDR3 length: 14 amino acids. Trimming at V came to 0 bases and at J to 8 bases, leaving 4 bases not matched to a gene. DNA of the CDR3: TGCGCCAGCAGCTTGGGACAGGGGGCTGAGGAAGCTTTCTTT. Protein: CASSLGQGAEEAFF.

The rearrangement uses TRBV19 and TRBJ2-2, with 9 bases aligning to TRBD2. The length of the CDR3 is 16 residues. V lost 3 bases to trimming and J lost 1 base; unmatched junction nucleotides: 3. CDR1 LNHDA and CDR2 SQIVND come from the germline V gene (reference sequence). CDR3 nucleotides: TGTGCCAGTAGTATGGGTAGCGGGGGGAACACCGGGGAGCTGTTTTTT. Its protein product is CASSMGSGGNTGELFF.

This clone occurred once. V gene TRBV25-1 combines with J gene TRBJ1-4; D gene unclear. The CDR3 consists of 15 residues. CDR1 and CDR2 (germline): MGHDK, SYGVNS. V shed 1 base and J shed 0 bases, with 6 bases lying between them. CDR3 loop: CASSELGATNEKLFF. In nucleotides, the CDR3 is TGTGCCAGCAGTGAATTAGGAGCAACTAATGAAAAACTGTTTTTT.

This clone was seen a few times. The chain has TRBV14 and TRBJ2-5; D might be TRBD1 (5 bases). This CDR3 region has 14 residues. Germline values: CDR1 SGHDN, CDR2 FVKESK. The V gene lost 2 bases and the J gene lost 2 bases, with 9 bases spanning the gap. The CDR3 loop reads CASSQRGSQETQYF. CDR3 DNA sequence: TGTGCCAGCAGCCAAAGGGGATCGCAAGAGACCCAGTACTTC.

V is TRBV4-3 and J is TRBJ2-1; the match to TRBD2 covers 12 bases. Germline V gene lookup returns CDR1 LGHNA and CDR2 YSLEER. V lost 2 bases and J lost 7; bases outside the gene matches: 6. This CDR3 comprises 16 residues. CDR3 DNA sequence: TGCGCCAGCAGCCAAAACTTAACTAGCGGGGGGAATGAGCAGTTCTTC. It translates to CASSQNLTSGGNEQFF.